The 13 T cell receptor beta chains listed next were all sequenced from one sample in a study of T cell responses to AZD1222 COVID-19 vaccine. Sequenced by immunoSEQ multiplex PCR; TCRdb stores in-frame clones only, minus some. The table lists fewer than 95,000 clones, 80% to 95% of them singletons. The sequencing used peripheral blood, collected 28 days after the second AZD1222 dose. The source of these receptors is an adult who received the AZD1222 COVID-19 vaccine.

This chain connects TRBV19 to TRBJ1-5, with D maybe TRBD1 (5 bases). The germline V gene has CDR1 LNHDA and CDR2 SQIVND (reference sequence). The CDR3 is 15 amino acids. With 4 bases removed from V and 4 bases from J, the gap between germline ends came to 14 bases. CDR3 sequence: CASSKDRIPNQPQHF. The CDR3 region has the DNA TGTGCCAGTAGTAAAGACAGAATACCTAATCAGCCCCAGCATTTT.

The chain is built from TRBV7-9 and TRBJ2-1; TRBD1 agrees at 10 bases. CDR3 length: 15 residues. With 4 bases clipped from V and 8 bases from J, the junction kept 8 bases outside the gene matches. Germline lookup yields CDR1 SEHNR and CDR2 FQNEAQ (reference sequence). The CDR3 is CASSSTGGPRDEQFF. The CDR3 DNA reads TGTGCCAGCAGCTCGACAGGGGGCCCCCGGGATGAGCAGTTCTTC.

This clone was recorded a few times. CDR3 protein: CASSVIGTDNSPLHF. The CDR3 region has the DNA TGCGCCAGCAGTGTAATCGGGACAGATAATTCACCCCTCCACTTT. V usage is TRBV10-2 and J usage is TRBJ1-6; 7 bases are shared with TRBD1. CDR3 length: 15 residues. The germline CDR1 and CDR2 sequences are WSHSY and SAAADI. V shed 4 bases, J shed 5 bases, and the junction held 5 bases outside the gene matches.

V usage is TRBV6-5 and J usage is TRBJ1-2; the D is unclear. Germline V lookup: CDR1 MNHEY, CDR2 SVGAGI. V lost 5 bases, J lost 2 bases, and 9 bases lay in between. The CDR3 is 13 residues long. The chain's CDR3 is CASSQDRNYGYTF. The DNA of the CDR3 is TGTGCCAGCAGTCAGGACCGAAACTATGGCTACACCTTC.

The V call is TRBV7-3, the J call TRBJ2-7; D tentatively reads TRBD1 or TRBD2 (6 bases each). This CDR3 is 15 amino acids long. Trimming cost V 1 base and J 2 bases, with 12 bases left between them. Germline CDR1 reads SGHTA; CDR2 reads FQGTGA. CDR3 sequence reads: CASSLNGGPAYEQYF. The CDR3 DNA follows: TGTGCCAGCAGCTTAAATGGGGGGCCAGCCTACGAGCAGTACTTC.

V gene TRBV3-1 (or the pseudogene TRBV3-2) combines with J gene TRBJ1-4, with TRBD1 matching 9 bases. Losses at the gene ends were 0 bases for V and 8 bases for J; bases not matched to a gene: 13. The CDR3 has 18 residues. Per germline, CDR1 LGHDT and CDR2 YNNKEL (reference sequence). As DNA, the CDR3 is TGTGCCAGCAGCCAAGATCCGGTGGGGACAGGGCGAGGGGAAAAACTGTTTTTT. Protein sequence: CASSQDPVGTGRGEKLFF.

V and J are TRBV5-5 and TRBJ2-7; D not certain. This CDR3 has 12 residues. Germline values: CDR1 SGHKS, CDR2 YYEKEE (reference sequence). With 4 bases removed from V and 9 bases from J, the gap between germline ends came to 14 bases. The CDR3 here is CASSQPPGLQYF. In DNA, the CDR3 is TGTGCCAGCAGCCAACCCCCCGGGCTGCAGTACTTC.

The chain couples TRBV28 to TRBJ2-1, with D perhaps being TRBD1 or TRBD2 (6 bases each). V dropped 6 bases and J dropped 6 bases, with 15 bases sitting between them. The germline CDR1 and CDR2 sequences are MDHEN and SYDVKM. This CDR3 has 14 residues. This CDR3 is CASSIGGIFNEQFF. CDR3 coding DNA: TGTGCCAGCAGCATAGGGGGGATTTTCAATGAGCAGTTCTTC.

The chain is built from TRBV19 and TRBJ1-5, with TRBD1 identical over 9 bases. V shed 5 bases, J shed 6 bases, and the junction held 5 bases outside the gene matches. This CDR3 is 14 amino acids long. The V gene's germline CDR1 is LNHDA and CDR2 SQIVND (reference sequence). This CDR3 reads CASSPGQGRQPQHF. The CDR3 DNA reads as TGTGCCAGTAGTCCGGGACAGGGACGTCAGCCCCAGCATTTT.

The chain has TRBV28 and TRBJ2-7; possible D gene TRBD2, 5 bases. V was shortened by 3 bases and J by 0 bases, with 9 bases between the two germline ends. The CDR3 totals 14 residues. The germline gives CDR1 MDHEN, CDR2 SYDVKM. The CDR3 reads CASSLRVTSYEQYF. DNA for the CDR3: TGTGCCAGCAGTTTGCGGGTCACCTCCTACGAGCAGTACTTC.

V and J are TRBV18 and TRBJ2-1; D tentatively reads TRBD1 or TRBD2 (5 bases each). V lost 0 bases to trimming and J lost 8 bases, with 8 bases between them. Germline loops: CDR1 KGHSH, CDR2 LQKENI. This CDR3 spans 13 amino acids. This chain's CDR3 is CASSPPSGHEQFF. The CDR3 region has the DNA TGTGCCAGCTCACCACCGTCGGGGCATGAGCAGTTCTTC.

The chain joins TRBV7-2 to TRBJ2-7, with D uncertain. CDR3 length: 14 amino acids. V gave up 5 bases and J gave up 2 bases, with 13 bases separating them. The germline gives CDR1 SGHTA, CDR2 FQGNSA. The CDR3 here is CASSDGPIPYEQYF. CDR3 nucleotides: TGTGCCAGCAGCGACGGGCCGATCCCCTACGAGCAGTACTTC. The full variable domain, completed using reference TRBV7-2 and TRBJ2-7, is GAGVSQSPSNKVTEKGKDVELRCDPISGHTALYWYRQSLGQGLEFLIYFQGNSAPDKSGLPSDRFSAERTGGSVSTLTIQRTQQEDSAVYLCASSDGPIPYEQYFGPGTRLTVT.

This chain connects TRBV15 to TRBJ2-7; D tentatively reads TRBD1 or TRBD2 (5 bases each). CDR3 length equals 16 residues. The germline V gene has CDR1 LNHNV and CDR2 YYDKDF (reference sequence). V lost 1 base to trimming and J lost 5 bases, with 18 bases between them. CDR3 residues: CATSRVVGGGLDEQYF. The CDR3 DNA follows: TGTGCCACCAGCAGAGTCGTAGGTGGGGGTCTTGACGAGCAGTACTTC.